These 2 T cell receptor beta chains share one sample of origin, sequenced in a study of regulatory T cells in long-lasting Graves disease. Researchers made TCR beta libraries by using iRepertoire HTBI primers and running Arm-PCR on CDR3 regions. Via MiXCR, TCRdb re-called the multiplex PCR reads, giving one row per CDR3 protein. The data hold 700,000 or so distinct CDR3 sequences, with about 30% observed a single time. Documented time point: persistent/refractory GD, antithyroid drugs over 5 years with positive TRAb. Construction of the TCR library relied on RNA isolated from PBMCs. Here the sequenced sample was peripheral blood mononuclear cells (PBMCs), taken when the disease was refractory, from a patient treated with antithyroid drugs. Receptors originate from a female donor with Graves disease.

The chain couples TRBV6-2 or TRBV6-3 to TRBJ1-4; D gene unclear. V was pared by 5 bases and J by 3 bases, with 13 bases between. This CDR3 comprises 15 residues. Germline V gene lookup returns CDR1 MNHEY and CDR2 SVGEGT. The CDR3 bases are TGTGCCAGCAGTGACGTTCGGAAGGCTAATGAAAAACTGTTTTTT. Residues: CASSDVRKANEKLFF.

The gene calls are TRBV27 and TRBJ2-7; no definite D call. V was shortened by 3 bases and J by 4 bases, with 13 bases between the two germline ends. The CDR3 consists of 14 residues. Germline values: CDR1 MNHEY, CDR2 SMNVEV (reference sequence). The CDR3 DNA follows: TGTGCCAGCAGTTTCCAGGAACTTGGATACGAGCAGTACTTC. Amino acid sequence: CASSFQELGYEQYF.